This T cell receptor beta chain is drawn from a study of beta chain features in type 1 diabetes. On the study more broadly: Examination of sorted cells across all samples involved around 100,000,000 cells.

Investigators reverse transcribed all isolated RNA, so they sequenced expressed TCRB transcripts. Profiled with immunoSEQ multiplex PCR; TCRdb holds only in-frame clones, not every one. This sample has about 240,000 clones; more than 11% occur once, and the top ten carry roughly 0.019%. The junction had 4 bases not matched to a gene; V was cut back by 2 bases and J by 2 bases. This CDR3 comprises 15 residues. Germline V gene lookup returns CDR1 MNHEY and CDR2 SVGAGI. Comments on this clone: What it binds is not known.

Study-level points and caveats: TCRB CDR3s were moderately but significantly shorter in Type 1 diabetes patients in all four CD4+ subsets.

This TCR derives from a man between 25 and 39 years old with type 1 diabetes. Sequenced input: naive CD4+ T cells from blood. The chain recombines TRBV6-5 with TRBJ2-7; the match to TRBD2 covers 9 bases. CDR3: CASSYGRGGTYEQYF. The CDR3 DNA follows: TGTGCCAGCAGTTACGGGCGGGGGGGTACCTACGAGCAGTACTTC.